The rows below give T cell receptor beta chains drawn from one sample of a study of OX40 agonist ivuxolimab in advanced cancers. TCRdb's table, derived via immunoSEQ multiplex PCR, lists solely in-frame clones and lacks some. The repertoire holds fewer than 35,000 clones, with around 83% as singletons. The sample here was CD4+ or CD8+ T cells sorted from blood, taken in a trial of the OX40 agonist ivuxolimab. These TCRs come from an adult with an advanced solid tumor such as melanoma, head and neck, liver or kidney cancer. Each CDR3 is given with its conserved first and last residue. Each record gives: V gene, J gene, clone size, D gene, CDR3 protein, CDR3 DNA. The D gene is left open where the match is weak. Size tells how often a clone was seen (once, few, many) or the class of an expanded clone, and some rows leave it out.

V gene: TRBV2
J gene: TRBJ2-7
clone size: -
D gene: TRBD1
CDR3 protein: CASSATGGSYEQYF
CDR3 DNA: TGTGCCAGCAGTGCGACAGGGGGTTCCTACGAGCAGTACTTC

V gene: TRBV19
J gene: TRBJ2-1
clone size: -
D gene: TRBD2
CDR3 protein: CASSHPGLAGNEQFF
CDR3 DNA: TGTGCCAGTAGTCATCCGGGACTAGCGGGCAATGAGCAGTTCTTC

V gene: TRBV27
J gene: TRBJ1-4
clone size: few
D gene: -
CDR3 protein: CARARGGEKLFF
CDR3 DNA: TGTGCCAGGGCCCGCGGGGGTGAAAAACTGTTTTTT

V gene: TRBV2
J gene: TRBJ2-5
clone size: -
D gene: -
CDR3 protein: CASGLESQYF
CDR3 DNA: TGTGCCAGCGGCTTAGAGTCCCAGTACTTC

V gene: TRBV5-6
J gene: TRBJ1-5
clone size: -
D gene: -
CDR3 protein: CASSLGGDQPQHF
CDR3 DNA: TGTGCCAGCAGCTTGGGAGGGGACCAGCCCCAGCATTTT

V gene: TRBV5-1
J gene: TRBJ2-5
clone size: -
D gene: -
CDR3 protein: CASSLGGLQETQYF
CDR3 DNA: TGCGCCAGCAGCTTGGGGGGGCTACAAGAGACCCAGTACTTC

V gene: TRBV7-2
J gene: TRBJ2-2
clone size: -
D gene: TRBD2
CDR3 protein: CASSMLAGGLFTGELFF
CDR3 DNA: TGTGCCAGCAGCATGCTAGCGGGGGGGCTCTTCACCGGGGAGCTGTTTTTT

V gene: TRBV9
J gene: TRBJ2-1
clone size: once
D gene: TRBD1
CDR3 protein: CASSEDPGQGYNEQFF
CDR3 DNA: TGTGCCAGCAGCGAGGACCCGGGACAGGGCTACAATGAGCAGTTCTTC

V gene: TRBV2
J gene: TRBJ2-1
clone size: once
D gene: TRBD2
CDR3 protein: CASRGTSGGFNEQFF
CDR3 DNA: TGTGCCAGCAGGGGAACTAGCGGGGGGTTCAATGAGCAGTTCTTC

V gene: TRBV7-6
J gene: TRBJ2-3
clone size: -
D gene: TRBD2
CDR3 protein: CASSIIQGGGPFSTDTQYF
CDR3 DNA: TGTGCCAGCAGCATTATACAGGGCGGGGGGCCGTTTAGCACAGATACGCAGTATTTT

V gene: TRBV2
J gene: TRBJ2-5
clone size: -
D gene: -
CDR3 protein: CASRASGQGETQYF
CDR3 DNA: TGTGCCAGCAGGGCTTCCGGGCAGGGAGAGACCCAGTACTTC

V gene: TRBV5-5
J gene: TRBJ1-2
clone size: -
D gene: TRBD1
CDR3 protein: CASSPMTGEGYTF
CDR3 DNA: TGTGCCAGCAGCCCGATGACAGGGGAGGGCTACACCTTC

V gene: TRBV5-4
J gene: TRBJ2-1
clone size: -
D gene: -
CDR3 protein: CASTPSTGIHNEQFF
CDR3 DNA: TGTGCCAGCACCCCCTCTACCGGGATACACAATGAGCAGTTCTTC

V gene: TRBV7-9
J gene: TRBJ1-3
clone size: -
D gene: -
CDR3 protein: CASSLQGGSGNTIYF
CDR3 DNA: TGTGCCAGCAGCTTACAGGGAGGATCTGGAAACACCATATATTTT

V gene: TRBV5-4
J gene: TRBJ2-2
clone size: few
D gene: -
CDR3 protein: CASSWGRVNTGELFF
CDR3 DNA: TGTGCCAGCAGCTGGGGCAGGGTAAACACCGGGGAGCTGTTTTTT

V gene: TRBV5-1
J gene: TRBJ1-5
clone size: -
D gene: -
CDR3 protein: CASSSEPNQPQHF
CDR3 DNA: TGCGCCAGCAGCTCAGAACCTAATCAGCCCCAGCATTTT

V gene: TRBV6-1
J gene: TRBJ1-3
clone size: once
D gene: -
CDR3 protein: CASSERENTIYF
CDR3 DNA: TGTGCCAGCAGTGAAAGGGAAAACACCATATATTTT